The present TCR beta chain was sequenced within a study of preoperative IRX-2 immunotherapy in early breast cancer. The V gene lost 5 bases and the J gene lost 3 bases, with 22 bases spanning the gap. From germline, CDR1 is MDHEN and CDR2 SYDVKM. The CDR3 extends over 18 amino acids. Specified treatment: preoperative locoregional IRX-2 cytokine immunotherapy. Patients received preoperative, locoregional IRX-2 cytokine immunotherapy in a phase Ib study. Repertoires were generated with immunoSEQ multiplex PCR, while TCRdb's copy carries only in-frame clones and drops some. The table records tens of thousands of clones, roughly 95% of them present only once.

The receptor was derived from a human donor with breast cancer. V gene TRBV28 combines with J gene TRBJ1-4; D possibly corresponds to TRBD1 (5 bases). The starting material was tumor tissue, obtained after IRX-2 immunotherapy. CDR3 loop: CASSPPSQGRGANEKLFF. CDR3 DNA: TGTGCCAGCAGTCCTCCCTCTCAGGGACGGGGGGCTAATGAAAAACTGTTTTTT.